This T cell receptor (beta chain) was recovered during a study of T cell responses to AZD1222 COVID-19 vaccine (dated by TCRdb to about 2021). Notes on the research overall: TCR sequencing was performed for 230 to 250 trial participants, of whom about 210 were given two doses of AZD1222 and around 26 were given two doses of MenACWY control vaccine. Trial participants were enrolled into age subgroups of 18-55, 56-69 and 70-plus years, which contained 148, 28 and 57 TCR-sequenced participants, respectively.

The time point label, as the study defines it: about 28 days (+/-7) after the second vaccine dose. AZD1222 recipients whose second dose came at about 4 weeks and those whose second dose came at about 12 weeks were combined into one group, since spike-specific TCR depth and breadth did not differ between the two schedules. Samples from vaccinated people were obtained from the UK trials COV001 and COV002, which included a single-blind randomized controlled phase 2/3 trial of AZD1222 (ChAdOx1 nCoV-19) in healthy adults. For TCRbeta chain sequencing, PBMC samples from trial participants were taken at day 0 and at day 28 after the second dose. Based on the germline V gene (reference sequence), the CDR1 and CDR2 sequences are GTSNPN and SVGIG. V and J lose 3 bases and 3 bases, and a span of 12 bases separates them. Including the terminal cysteine and phenylalanine, the CDR3 comprises 14 residues. The sequence is cut down to CDR3 DNA, 42 bases in frame from base 1.

The CDR3 regions of human TCRbeta chains were analyzed by immunosequencing. Per the source publication's procedure: TCRs in the repertoires were matched against a reference library of SARS-CoV-2-specific TCRs that had been generated with the MIRA antigen-specificity platform. Breadth was defined as the fraction of unique TCRs that were SARS-CoV-2-associated. Depth was defined as the fraction of total T cells that were SARS-CoV-2-associated. Each spike-specific TCR was assigned to its reactive spike region and to a CD4 or CD8 class using the MIRA data. Log10-transformed breadth and depth values were compared by one-way ANOVA with Sidak's multiple comparisons tests. The table was pulled from immuneACCESS by TCRdb, which kept in-frame rearrangements only. Such tables lose some clones; where checked, under half of the loss comes from unresolved V genes, and the rest has no known cause. That table is the source of V, J and clone size, and D and trimming were worked out from the DNA. This sample comprises more than 95,000 clones, about 88% of them detected only once. The ten largest clones take up roughly 45% of the sample.

A remark on this clone: Which antigen it targets is not known. There are no base qualities to consult, and no much larger clone falls within one base.

Results and caveats for the whole study, not just this receptor: Conclusions about previously exposed vaccinees are limited because only a handful of AZD1222 recipients were SARS-CoV-2 seropositive at baseline. Nearly half of unique spike-specific TCRs reportedly recognized epitopes outside regions mutated in the B.1.351 and B.1.1.7 variants. After two AZD1222 doses, spike-specific TCR breadth and depth were significantly higher than at day 0 and than in MenACWY recipients. Most participants were white British and females outnumbered males, and the authors suggested that clonal diversity may have been underestimated. Because no day 14 peak-response samples were available, repertoires were characterized only after the peak T cell response. In the small 56-69-year group, the increase in depth fell short of significance, most likely because of low power. The whole spike protein was spanned by vaccine-associated CD4 TCRs, and dominant responses were seen in regions 160-218 and 743-854.

This receptor was identified in an adult who received the AZD1222 COVID-19 vaccine. The rearranged segments are TRBV30 and TRBJ1-5; the D gene is perhaps TRBD1, from 6 matching bases. Sequenced material: peripheral blood, taken 28 days after the second AZD1222 dose. CDR3 sequence: CAWSRGQDNQPQHF. Read as DNA, the sequence is TGTGCCTGGAGCCGGGGACAAGACAATCAGCCCCAGCATTTT.